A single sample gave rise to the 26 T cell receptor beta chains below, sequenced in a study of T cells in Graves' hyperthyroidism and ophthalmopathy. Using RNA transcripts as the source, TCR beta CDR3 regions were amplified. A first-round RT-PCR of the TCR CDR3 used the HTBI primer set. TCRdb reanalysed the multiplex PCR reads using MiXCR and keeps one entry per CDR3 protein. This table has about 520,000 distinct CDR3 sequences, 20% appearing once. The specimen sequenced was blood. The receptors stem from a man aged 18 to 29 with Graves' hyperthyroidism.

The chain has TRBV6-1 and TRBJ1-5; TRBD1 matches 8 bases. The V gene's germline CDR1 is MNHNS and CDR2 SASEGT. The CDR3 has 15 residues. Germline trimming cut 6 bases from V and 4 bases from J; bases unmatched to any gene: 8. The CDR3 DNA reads TGTGCCAGCAGACCCCGGACAGGGCCTAATCAGCCCCAGCATTTT. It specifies CASRPRTGPNQPQHF.

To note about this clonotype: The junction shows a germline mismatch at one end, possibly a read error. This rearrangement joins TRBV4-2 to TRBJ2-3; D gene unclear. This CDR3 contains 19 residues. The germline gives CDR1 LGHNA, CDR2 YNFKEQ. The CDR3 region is CASSELPPSSALVTATQYF. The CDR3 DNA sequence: TGTGCCAGCAGCGAACTCCCACCAAGTTCGGCTCTGGTCACAGCTACGCAGTATTTT.

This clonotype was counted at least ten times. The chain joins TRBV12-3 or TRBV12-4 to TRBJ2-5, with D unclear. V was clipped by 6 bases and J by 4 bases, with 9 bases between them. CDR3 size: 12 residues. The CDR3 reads CASRPPGETQYF. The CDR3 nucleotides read TGTGCCAGCAGACCCCCCGGAGAGACCCAGTACTTC.

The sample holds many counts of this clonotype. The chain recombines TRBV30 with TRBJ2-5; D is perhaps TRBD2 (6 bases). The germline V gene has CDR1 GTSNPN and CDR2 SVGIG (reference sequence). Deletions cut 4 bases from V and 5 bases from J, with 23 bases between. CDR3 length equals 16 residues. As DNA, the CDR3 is TGTGCCTGGACCAAAGACGGCGACCGGGGGTCGGAGACCCAGTACTTC. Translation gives CAWTKDGDRGSETQYF. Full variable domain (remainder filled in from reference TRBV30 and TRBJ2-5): SQTIHQWPATLVQPVGSPLSLECTVEGTSNPNLYWYRQAAGRGLQLLFYSVGIGQISSEVPQNLSASRPQDRQFILSSKKLLLSDSGFYLCAWTKDGDRGSETQYFGPGTRLLVL.

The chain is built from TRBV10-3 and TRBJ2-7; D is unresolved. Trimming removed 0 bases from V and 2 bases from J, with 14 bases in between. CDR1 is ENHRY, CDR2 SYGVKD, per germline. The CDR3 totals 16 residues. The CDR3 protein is CAISESIRRFTYEQYF. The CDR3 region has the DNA TGTGCCATCAGTGAGTCTATTCGCAGATTTACCTACGAGCAGTACTTC.

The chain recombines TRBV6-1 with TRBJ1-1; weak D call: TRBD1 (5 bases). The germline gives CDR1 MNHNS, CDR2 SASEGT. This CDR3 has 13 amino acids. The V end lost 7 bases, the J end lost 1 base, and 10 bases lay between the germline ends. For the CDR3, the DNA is TGTGCCAGCAAGGGGTTGGCGAACACTGAAGCTTTCTTT. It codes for CASKGLANTEAFF.

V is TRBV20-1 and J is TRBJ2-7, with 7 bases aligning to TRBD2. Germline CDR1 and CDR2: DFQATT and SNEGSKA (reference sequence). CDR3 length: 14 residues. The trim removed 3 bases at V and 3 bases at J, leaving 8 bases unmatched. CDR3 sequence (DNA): TGCAGTGCTAGCCCCGCGGGAGAGATCTACGAGCAGTACTTC. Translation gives CSASPAGEIYEQYF.

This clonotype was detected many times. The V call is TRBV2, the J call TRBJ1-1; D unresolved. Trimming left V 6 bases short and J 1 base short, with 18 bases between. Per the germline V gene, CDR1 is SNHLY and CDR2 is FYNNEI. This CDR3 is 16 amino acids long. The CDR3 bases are TGTGCCAGCAGCGGAATGTTGATGGCCTCGAACACTGAAGCTTTCTTT. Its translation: CASSGMLMASNTEAFF.

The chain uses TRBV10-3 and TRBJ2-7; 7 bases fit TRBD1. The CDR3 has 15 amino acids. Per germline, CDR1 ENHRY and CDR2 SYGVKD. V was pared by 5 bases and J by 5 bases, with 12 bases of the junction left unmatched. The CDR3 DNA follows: TGTGCCATCAGTCCACAGGGGCCCCGTGAGGACGAGCAGTACTTC. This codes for CAISPQGPREDEQYF.

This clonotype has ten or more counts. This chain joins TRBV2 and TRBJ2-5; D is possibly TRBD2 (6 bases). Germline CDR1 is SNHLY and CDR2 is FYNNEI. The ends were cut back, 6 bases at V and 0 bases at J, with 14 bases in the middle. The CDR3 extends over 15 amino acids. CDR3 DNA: TGTGCCAGCAGGGATTTGGGGGGAAACCAAGAGACCCAGTACTTC. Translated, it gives CASRDLGGNQETQYF.

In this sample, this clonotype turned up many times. The CDR3 DNA reads as TGTGCCAGCAGACGCGGACAGGGGGGTTTTTACGAGCAGTACTTC. Its protein product is CASRRGQGGFYEQYF. J is TRBJ2-7 and V is TRBV6-5, with 10 bases that match TRBD1. The length of the CDR3 is 15 residues. J gave up 4 bases and V 6 bases, and 9 bases lay outside the gene matches. In germline, CDR1 is MNHEY, CDR2 SVGAGI.

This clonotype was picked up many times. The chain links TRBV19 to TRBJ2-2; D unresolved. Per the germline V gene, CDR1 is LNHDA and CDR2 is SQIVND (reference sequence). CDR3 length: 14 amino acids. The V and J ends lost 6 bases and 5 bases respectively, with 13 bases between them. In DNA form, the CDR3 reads TGTGCCAGTAGCGCTGGAGTGGGGACCGGGGAGCTGTTTTTT. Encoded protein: CASSAGVGTGELFF.

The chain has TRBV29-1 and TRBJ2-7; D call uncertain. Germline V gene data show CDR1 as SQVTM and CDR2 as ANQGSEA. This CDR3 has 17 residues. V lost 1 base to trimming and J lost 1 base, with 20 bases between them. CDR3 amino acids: CSVEGTKENPDSYEQYF. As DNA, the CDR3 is TGCAGCGTTGAAGGAACCAAGGAAAACCCCGATTCCTACGAGCAGTACTTC.

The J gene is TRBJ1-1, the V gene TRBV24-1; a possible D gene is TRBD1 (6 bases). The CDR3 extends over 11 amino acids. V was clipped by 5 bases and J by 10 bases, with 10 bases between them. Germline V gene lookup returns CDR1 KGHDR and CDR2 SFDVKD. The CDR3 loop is CATSGGGAAFF. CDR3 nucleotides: TGTGCCACCAGTGGTGGGGGGGCAGCTTTCTTT.

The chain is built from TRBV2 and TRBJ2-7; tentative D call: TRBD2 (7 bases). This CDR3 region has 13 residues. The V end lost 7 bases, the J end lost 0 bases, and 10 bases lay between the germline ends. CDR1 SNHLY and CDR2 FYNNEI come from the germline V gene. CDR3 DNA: TGTGCCAGCACCGGGGGGCACTCCTACGAGCAGTACTTC. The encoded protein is CASTGGHSYEQYF.

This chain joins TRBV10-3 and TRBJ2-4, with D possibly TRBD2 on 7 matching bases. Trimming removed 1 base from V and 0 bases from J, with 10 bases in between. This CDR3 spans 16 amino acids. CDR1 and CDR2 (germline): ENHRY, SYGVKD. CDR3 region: CAISEWEGGAKNIQYF. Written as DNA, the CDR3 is TGTGCCATCAGTGAGTGGGAGGGGGGAGCCAAAAACATTCAGTACTTC.

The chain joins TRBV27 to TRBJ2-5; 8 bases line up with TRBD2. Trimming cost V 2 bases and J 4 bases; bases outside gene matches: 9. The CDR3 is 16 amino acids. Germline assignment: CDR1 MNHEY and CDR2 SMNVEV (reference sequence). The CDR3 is CASSLLTGGARETQYF. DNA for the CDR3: TGTGCCAGCAGTTTACTAACGGGGGGGGCCAGAGAGACCCAGTACTTC.

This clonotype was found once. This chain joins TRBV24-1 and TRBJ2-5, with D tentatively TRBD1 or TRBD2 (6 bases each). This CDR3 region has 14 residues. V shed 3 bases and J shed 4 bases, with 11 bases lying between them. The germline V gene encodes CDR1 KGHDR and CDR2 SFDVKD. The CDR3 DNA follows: TGTGCCACCAGTGATCCCAAGGGGGGAGAGACCCAGTACTTC. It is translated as CATSDPKGGETQYF.

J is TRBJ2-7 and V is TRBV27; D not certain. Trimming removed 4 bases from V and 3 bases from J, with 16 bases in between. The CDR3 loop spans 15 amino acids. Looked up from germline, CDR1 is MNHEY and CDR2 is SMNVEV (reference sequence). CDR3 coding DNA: TGTGCCAGCAGTTCTCCTGGAGTAGGGATCTACGAGCAGTACTTC. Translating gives CASSSPGVGIYEQYF.

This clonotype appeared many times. The CDR3 spells CSARFGNTEAFF. CDR3 nucleotides: TGCAGTGCTAGGTTTGGGAACACTGAAGCTTTCTTT. V is TRBV20-1 and J is TRBJ1-1, with no clear D. V was shortened by 3 bases and J by 1 base, with 6 bases between the two germline ends. CDR1 is DFQATT, CDR2 SNEGSKA, per germline (reference sequence). This CDR3 is 12 amino acids long.

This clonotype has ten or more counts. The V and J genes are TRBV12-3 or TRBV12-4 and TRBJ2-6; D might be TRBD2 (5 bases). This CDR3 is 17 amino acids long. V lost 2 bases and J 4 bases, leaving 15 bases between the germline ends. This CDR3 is CASSLRLGPGGANVLTF. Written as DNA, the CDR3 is TGTGCCAGCAGTTTAAGGCTCGGCCCGGGGGGGGCCAACGTCCTGACTTTC.

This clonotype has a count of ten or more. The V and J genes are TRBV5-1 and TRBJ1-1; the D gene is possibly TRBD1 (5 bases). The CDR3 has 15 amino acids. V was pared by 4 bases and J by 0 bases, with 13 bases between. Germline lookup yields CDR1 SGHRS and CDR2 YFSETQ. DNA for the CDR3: TGCGCCAGCAGCCAGCCGACAGATATGAACACTGAAGCTTTCTTT. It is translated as CASSQPTDMNTEAFF.

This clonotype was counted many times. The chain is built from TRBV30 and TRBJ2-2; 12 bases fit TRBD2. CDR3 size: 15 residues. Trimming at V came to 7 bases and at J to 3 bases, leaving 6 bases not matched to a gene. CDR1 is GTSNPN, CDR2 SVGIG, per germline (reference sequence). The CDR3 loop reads CASTTSGGHTGELFF. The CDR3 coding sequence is TGTGCCTCTACTACTAGCGGGGGGCACACCGGGGAGCTGTTTTTT.

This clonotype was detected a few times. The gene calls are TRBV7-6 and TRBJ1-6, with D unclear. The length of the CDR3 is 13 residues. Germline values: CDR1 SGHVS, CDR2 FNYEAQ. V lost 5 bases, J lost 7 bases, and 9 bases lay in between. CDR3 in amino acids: CASSPGWNSPLHF. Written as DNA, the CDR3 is TGTGCCAGCAGCCCGGGGTGGAATTCACCCCTCCACTTT.

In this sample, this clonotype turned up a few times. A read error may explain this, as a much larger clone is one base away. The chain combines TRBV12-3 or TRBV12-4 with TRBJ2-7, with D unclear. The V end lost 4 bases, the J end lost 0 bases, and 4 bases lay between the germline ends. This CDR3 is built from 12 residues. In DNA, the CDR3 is TGTGCCAGCAGTTGGGCCTCCTACGAGCAGTACTTC. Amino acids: CASSWASYEQYF.

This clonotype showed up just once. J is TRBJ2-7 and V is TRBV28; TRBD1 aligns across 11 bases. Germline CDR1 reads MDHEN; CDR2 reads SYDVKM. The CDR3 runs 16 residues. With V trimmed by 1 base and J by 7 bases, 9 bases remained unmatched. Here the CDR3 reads CASSLSGQGARREQYF. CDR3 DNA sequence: TGTGCCAGCAGTTTATCCGGACAGGGGGCGCGGAGGGAGCAGTACTTC. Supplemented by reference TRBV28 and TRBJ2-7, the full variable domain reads DVKVTQSSRYLVKRTGEKVFLECVQDMDHENMFWYRQDPGLGLRLIYFSYDVKMKEKGDIPEGYSVSREKKERFSLILESASTNQTSMYLCASSLSGQGARREQYFGPGTRLTVT.